Each of the 4 T cell receptor beta chains below was sequenced from the same sample in a study of human T cells and chemical hapten exposure. Time point: healthy volunteer bleed at 2 weeks. The authors extracted total RNA from unfractionated whole blood. TCRdb fed the RACE reads into MiXCR, producing one record per CDR3 protein. This sample yields about 31,000 distinct CDR3 sequences, of which less than 8% are seen a single time; approximately 9.8% belongs to the top ten. Material for sequencing was whole blood. These receptors came from a human donor in good health. Some clones in this sample may be carry-over from other donors' samples.

This clonotype was detected a few times. The chain recombines TRBV5-5 with TRBJ2-3; D is unresolved. CDR1 SGHKS and CDR2 YYEKEE come from the germline V gene (reference sequence). Deletions cut 7 bases from V and 11 bases from J, with 11 bases between. This CDR3 has 10 amino acids. CDR3 DNA sequence: TGTGCCAGCTTCGGTCCGTGGCAGTATTTT. This sequence encodes CASFGPWQYF.

This clonotype was seen a few times. The gene calls are TRBV23-1 and TRBJ2-5; perhaps D is TRBD1 or TRBD2 (5 bases each). TRBV23-1 is an ORF, with its function uncertain. The germline V and J ends were trimmed by 0 bases and 0 bases, with 5 bases remaining between them. The CDR3 covers 14 residues. The CDR3 nucleotides read TGCGCCAGCAGTCAATCGGGACACCAAGAGACCCAGTACTTC. It translates to CASSQSGHQETQYF.

This chain uses TRBV28 with TRBJ2-7; TRBD2 aligns across 9 bases. The CDR3 loop spans 14 amino acids. Per the germline V gene, CDR1 is MDHEN and CDR2 is SYDVKM. J was trimmed by 2 bases and V by 7 bases; bases with no gene match: 6. The CDR3 here is CASTSSGAPYEQYF. The CDR3 DNA sequence: TGTGCCAGCACCTCTAGCGGGGCGCCCTACGAGCAGTACTTC.

There are many counts of this clonotype. The chain joins TRBV6-2 or TRBV6-3 to TRBJ1-5; D is unresolved. This CDR3 region has 15 residues. Trimming took 3 bases from V and 2 from J, leaving 11 bases between them. Looked up from germline, CDR1 is MNHEY and CDR2 is SVGEGT. The CDR3 sequence is CASSYGGRGNQPQHF. In DNA form, the CDR3 reads TGTGCCAGCAGTTATGGTGGGCGGGGCAATCAGCCCCAGCATTTT.